This T cell receptor (beta chain) was sequenced for a study of cytotoxic CD8 clonotypes in ibrutinib-treated CLL. Germline loops: CDR1 LGHNA, CDR2 YSLEER. Trimming took 0 bases from V and 0 from J, leaving 13 bases between them. The CDR3 is 17 amino acids. The targeted sequencing depth was 1 in 200,000 to 1 in 1 million T cells. Produced via immunoSEQ multiplex PCR; TCRdb's table is partial and in-frame only. The sample has roughly 250,000 clones; 70% are singletons. V is TRBV4-3 and J is TRBJ2-3; D perhaps matches TRBD2 (5 bases). The receptor's source is a human donor with chronic lymphocytic leukemia. Sequenced here: PBMCs, sampled after 24 months of ibrutinib treatment. CDR3 DNA: TGCGCCAGCAGCCAAGAGGACTTCCCCAGGAGCACAGATACGCAGTATTTT. Protein: CASSQEDFPRSTDTQYF.